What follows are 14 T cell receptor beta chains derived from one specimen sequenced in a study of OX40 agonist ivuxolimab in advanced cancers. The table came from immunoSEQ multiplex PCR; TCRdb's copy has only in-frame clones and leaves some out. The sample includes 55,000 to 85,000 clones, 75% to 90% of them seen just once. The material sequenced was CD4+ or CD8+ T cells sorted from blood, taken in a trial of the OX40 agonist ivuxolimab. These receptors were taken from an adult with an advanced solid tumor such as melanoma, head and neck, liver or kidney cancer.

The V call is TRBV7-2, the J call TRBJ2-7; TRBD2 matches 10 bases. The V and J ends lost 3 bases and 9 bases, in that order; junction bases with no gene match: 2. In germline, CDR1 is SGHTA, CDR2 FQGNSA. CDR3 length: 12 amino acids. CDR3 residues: CASSFPSGGQYF. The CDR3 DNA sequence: TGTGCCAGCAGCTTTCCTAGCGGGGGGCAGTACTTC. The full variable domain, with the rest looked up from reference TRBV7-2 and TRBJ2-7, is GAGVSQSPSNKVTEKGKDVELRCDPISGHTALYWYRQSLGQGLEFLIYFQGNSAPDKSGLPSDRFSAERTGGSVSTLTIQRTQQEDSAVYLCASSFPSGGQYFGPGTRLTVT.

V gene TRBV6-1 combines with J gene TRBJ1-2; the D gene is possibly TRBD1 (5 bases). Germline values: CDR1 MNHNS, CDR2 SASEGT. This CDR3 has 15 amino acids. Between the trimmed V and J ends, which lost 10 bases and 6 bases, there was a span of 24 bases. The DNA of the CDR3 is TGTGCCACCACGATTAGACCTTCAGGGAATAATGGCTACACCTTC. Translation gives CATTIRPSGNNGYTF.

As DNA, the CDR3 is TGCAGCGTAGGACAGGGAATAGTGTTTTCCGAGCAGTACTTC. Encoded protein: CSVGQGIVFSEQYF. The gene calls are TRBV29-1 and TRBJ2-7; TRBD1 matches at 8 bases. The CDR3 is 14 residues long. V was pared by 6 bases and J by 6 bases, with 13 bases of the junction left unmatched. The germline gives CDR1 SQVTM, CDR2 ANQGSEA.

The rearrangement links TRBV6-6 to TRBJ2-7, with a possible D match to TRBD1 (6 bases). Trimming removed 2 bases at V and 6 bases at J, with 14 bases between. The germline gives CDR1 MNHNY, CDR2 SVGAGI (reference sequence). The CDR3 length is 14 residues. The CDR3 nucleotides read TGTGCCAGCAGTTACATGAACAGGGCGAGCGAGCAGTACTTC. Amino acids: CASSYMNRASEQYF.

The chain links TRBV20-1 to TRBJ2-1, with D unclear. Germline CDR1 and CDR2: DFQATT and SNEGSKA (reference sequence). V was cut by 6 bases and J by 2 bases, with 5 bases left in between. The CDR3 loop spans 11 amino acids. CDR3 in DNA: TGCAGTGCGTTGCCCTACAATGAGCAGTTCTTC. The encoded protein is CSALPYNEQFF.

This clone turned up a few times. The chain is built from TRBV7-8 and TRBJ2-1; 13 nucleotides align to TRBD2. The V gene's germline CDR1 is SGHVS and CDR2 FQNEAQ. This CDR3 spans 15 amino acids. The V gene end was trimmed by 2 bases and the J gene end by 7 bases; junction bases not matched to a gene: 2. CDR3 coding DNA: TGTGCCAGCAGCTTAACTAGCGGGGGGGAAAATGAGCAGTTCTTC. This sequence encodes CASSLTSGGENEQFF.

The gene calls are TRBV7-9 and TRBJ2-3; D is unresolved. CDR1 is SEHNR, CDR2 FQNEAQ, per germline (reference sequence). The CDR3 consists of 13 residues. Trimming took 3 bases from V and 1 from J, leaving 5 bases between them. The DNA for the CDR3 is TGTGCCAGCAGCTTTCAGGGCACAGATACGCAGTATTTT. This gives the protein CASSFQGTDTQYF.

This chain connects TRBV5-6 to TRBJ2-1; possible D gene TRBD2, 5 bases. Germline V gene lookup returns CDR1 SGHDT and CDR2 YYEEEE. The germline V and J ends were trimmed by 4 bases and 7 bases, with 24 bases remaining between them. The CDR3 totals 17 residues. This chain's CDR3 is CASSQDLGPDPGNEQFF. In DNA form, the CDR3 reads TGTGCCAGCAGCCAGGACCTCGGGCCGGACCCGGGGAATGAGCAGTTCTTC.

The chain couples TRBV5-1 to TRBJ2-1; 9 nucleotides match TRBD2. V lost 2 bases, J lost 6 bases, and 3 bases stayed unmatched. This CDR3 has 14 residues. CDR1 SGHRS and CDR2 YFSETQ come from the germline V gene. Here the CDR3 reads CASSFPSGANEQFF. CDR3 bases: TGCGCCAGCAGCTTTCCTAGCGGGGCCAATGAGCAGTTCTTC.

DNA for the CDR3: TGTGCCAGCAGCTTGGGGGGGCGTAACTATGGCTACACCTTC. Amino acid sequence: CASSLGGRNYGYTF. The chain recombines TRBV5-4 with TRBJ1-2, with a weak D call TRBD1 (6 bases). V was pared by 0 bases and J by 1 base, with 7 bases between. Germline CDR1 SGHNT, CDR2 YYREEE (reference sequence). The CDR3 has 14 amino acids.

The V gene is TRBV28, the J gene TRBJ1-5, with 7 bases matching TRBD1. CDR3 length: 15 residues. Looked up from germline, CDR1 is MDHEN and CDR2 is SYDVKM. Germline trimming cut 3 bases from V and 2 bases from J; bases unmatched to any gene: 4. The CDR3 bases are TGTGCCAGCAGTTTTGAGGGGGCCGGCAATCAGCCCCAGCATTTT. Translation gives CASSFEGAGNQPQHF.

The CDR3 DNA reads as TGTGCCAGCAGCCTTAGACAGGGGCACGGCTACACCTTC. This translates into CASSLRQGHGYTF. The V and J genes are TRBV11-2 and TRBJ1-2, with TRBD1 matching over 8 bases. This CDR3 contains 13 residues. The V and J ends lost 5 bases and 8 bases, in that order; junction bases with no gene match: 7. Germline loops: CDR1 SGHAT, CDR2 FQNNGV.

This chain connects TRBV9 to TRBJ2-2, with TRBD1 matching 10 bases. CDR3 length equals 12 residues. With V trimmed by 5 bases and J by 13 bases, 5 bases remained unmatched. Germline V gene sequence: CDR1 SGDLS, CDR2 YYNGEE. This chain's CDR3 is CASRRDRGGLFF. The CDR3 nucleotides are TGTGCCAGCAGGAGGGACAGGGGAGGGCTGTTTTTT.

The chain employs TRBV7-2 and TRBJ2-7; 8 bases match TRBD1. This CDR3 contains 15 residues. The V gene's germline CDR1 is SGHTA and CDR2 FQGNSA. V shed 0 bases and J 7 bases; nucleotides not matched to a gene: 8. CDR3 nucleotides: TGTGCCAGCAGCTTAGCCTTCCAGGGGGCTGATGAGCAGTACTTC. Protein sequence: CASSLAFQGADEQYF.